The T cell receptor beta chain under discussion was sequenced for a study of regulatory T cells in long-lasting Graves disease (dated by TCRdb to about 2021). As for the study more broadly: Newly diagnosed Graves' disease patients had taken antithyroid drugs for less than 3 months. Persistent Graves' disease patients were compared with newly diagnosed Graves' disease patients by peripheral blood TCR sequencing and RNA sequencing. The study took place in China and was registered as a clinical trial. TCR sequencing covered approximately 13 persistent and 20 newly diagnosed Graves' disease patients, around 33 samples in total. Results the study describes overall, beyond this receptor: A larger number of public clonotypes was shared among persistent patients (around 2,700) than among newly diagnosed patients (roughly 970). The authors noted that the small sample size was a limitation that may lower accuracy. Compared with newly diagnosed patients, persistent Graves' disease patients had lower TCR Shannon entropy and fewer highly expanded clones, which suggests clonal expansion. The study examined only peripheral blood because the primary lesion, thyroid tissue, could not be accessed. Sequencing and analysis were restricted to the TCR beta chain. Persistent disease showed preferential use of TRBV28, TRBJ1-2 and TRBJ2-5, whereas newly diagnosed disease favored TRBV20-1 and TRBJ2-1.

This clonotype appeared a few times. Its antigen is not yet known. It has no much larger one-base neighbor in the sample; base qualities were not kept. V is clipped by 0 bases and J by 4 bases, and the sequence between their germline boundaries is 12 bases long. The CDR3 runs 15 residues from the cysteine to the phenylalanine. Only the CDR3 part of the read is kept: 45 bases, read in frame from the first base. Reading the germline V gene (reference sequence) gives CDR1 LGHDT and CDR2 YNNKEL. Per the publication, the time point label means: newly diagnosed GD, antithyroid drugs for less than 3 months. For both TCR sequencing and RNA sequencing, RNA was extracted from PBMCs using TRIzol. Graves' disease was diagnosed according to American Thyroid Association guidelines. Recruitment of patients was carried out at an endocrinology department in Xi'an, China. Each patient gave approximately 10 milliliters of peripheral blood, collected in an EDTA anticoagulant tube. Ficoll Paque Plus density gradient separation was used to isolate PBMCs, and no further T cell sorting was performed. An Agilent 2100 Bioanalyzer and agarose gel were used to check RNA quality, while a NanoDrop 2000 measured RNA concentration.

Library method: multiplex PCR. Reads for this sample came from an Illumina HiSeq 4000. CDR3 regions were amplified by Arm-PCR with iRepertoire HTBI primers to construct TCR beta libraries. PCR products were gel purified before sequencing. In the authors' own workflow: A total of roughly 58 TRBV and more than twelve TRBJ segments were identified across samples and were used for gene usage analysis of CDR3 amino acid clonotypes. COPE and FqMerger were used to merge the filtered high-quality paired reads into contigs. Contigs were aligned with BLAST to IMGT TRBV, TRBD and TRBJ reference genes, and CDR3 was defined per IMGT. Any clonotype with a frequency above 0.1% was counted as a highly expanded clone. Shannon entropy served as the measure of repertoire diversity, while the Gini coefficient captured V-J evenness. Clonotypes shared by more than one individual were considered public. TCRdb's own reprocessing of the public reads used fastp at Q25 and MiXCR and kept productive beta chains. Under each unique CDR3 protein, matching rows form one entry showing the most common genes and DNA. TCRdb, not the authors, supplied the V and J calls. The sample records about 350,000 distinct CDR3 sequences, 15% to 20% of which are singletons. Of the sample, just over 20% is held by the ten largest clones.

The sample was also linked to a second study, of T cells in Graves' hyperthyroidism and ophthalmopathy. As described in the second report: Stable Graves' hyperthyroidism was defined as the absence of progression to ophthalmopathy over 18 months of follow-up. Hyperthyroidism patients were aged 18 to 65 years and newly diagnosed, with disease duration of less than 2 months. Exclusion was applied to patients with uncontrolled infections, other autoimmune diseases, pregnancy or lactation. Clinical symptoms, serum thyroxine and TRAb, thyroid ultrasound, and orbital computed tomography formed the basis for the diagnoses. The first round of RT-PCR for the TCR CDR3 was performed with the HTBI primer set and the Qiagen OneStep RT-PCR kit. Blood samples also contained most of the expanded thyroid clonotypes (frequency above 0.001), which suggests that blood repertoires may reflect thyroid immune responses. A 13 V-J signature model separated ophthalmopathy from stable hyperthyroidism, with approximately 87% sensitivity and 81.08% specificity in cross-validation and 80%/75% in testing. In validation, progression to ophthalmopathy was predicted by the model with 70.59% sensitivity and 72.22% specificity, a median of about 6.8 months before onset. TCR V-J signatures able to tell the groups apart were searched for in a discovery cohort of 90 to 100 patients, of whom more than 40 had Graves' ophthalmopathy and about 60 had stable Graves' hyperthyroidism. An independent validation cohort of around 19 hyperthyroidism patients and roughly 16 patients who later progressed to ophthalmopathy tested prospective prediction of ophthalmopathy. For training and testing, the 100 or so patients in the discovery cohort were randomly divided in a 7:3 ratio. In addition, the study compared T-cell repertoires in thyroid tissue and in blood from roughly 6 Graves' hyperthyroidism patients. Once sampling was done, hyperthyroidism patients were given methimazole at a starting dose of 30 mg daily, whereas ophthalmopathy patients were given high-dose intravenous methylprednisolone. Libraries were constructed in a second round of multiplex PCR, after which size selection and purification were performed. Sequencing of the libraries was done on an Illumina HiSeq2000 using paired-end 100 bp reads. SOAPnuke was used to process the raw data, with reads discarded if the reads contained adapters or uncalled bases, had a mean Phred below 15, or lacked an exact constant-primer or identifier match. COPE v1.2.5 was used to merge high-quality paired reads, and clonotypes were defined as unique nucleotide sequences. Clonotypes were aligned to IMGT TRBV, TRBD and TRBJ reference segments using MiTCR v1.1. The analysis included only V-J combinations with a frequency above 0.0001, which together covered 99.2% of the repertoires. The TCS score was defined as F50 (clonal expansion) divided by E x V (chaos), with BLOSUM62-based TCRdist calculated between CDR3 peptides within each V-J. Welch's t-statistics and random forest reduced just over 500 V-J features to under 15, which were used in a naive Bayes classifier (R e1071). Sample size was not statistically predetermined, and investigators were not blinded to group allocation. The paper describes TCR Vbeta CDR3 sequencing of 135 peripheral blood samples, made up of roughly 40 ophthalmopathy patients, around 78 hyperthyroidism patients and about 17 progressor patients.

This sample comprised peripheral blood mononuclear cells (PBMCs), obtained at new diagnosis, from a patient treated with antithyroid drugs. The sequence links TRBV3-1 to TRBJ1-1; perhaps TRBD1 is the D gene, with 5 bases matching. The source of this sequence is a woman aged 18 to 35 with Graves disease. Donor details come from another sample of the same person, matched by shared clones. The encoded CDR3 is CASSQDQQGPTEAFF. The DNA sequence is given as TGTGCCAGCAGCCAAGACCAGCAGGGTCCCACTGAAGCTTTCTTT. The CDR3, completed at both ends by the reference TRBV3-1 and TRBJ1-1 genes, gives the full variable domain DTAVSQTPKYLVTQMGNDKSIKCEQNLGHDTMYWYKQDSKKFLKIMFSYNNKELIINETVPNRFSPKSPDKAHLNLHINSLELGDSAVYFCASSQDQQGPTEAFFGQGTRLTVV.